Listed here are 26 T cell receptor beta chains from one sample, sequenced in a study of blood T cell repertoires in COVID-19. Using immunoSEQ multiplex PCR, the repertoire was profiled, and TCRdb retains in-frame clones only, with some absent. The sample shows about 200,000 clones, about 88% of them seen only once. Sequencing was carried out using peripheral blood. All receptors derive from a man between 50 and 59 years old with COVID-19, enrolled during active disease.

The genes are TRBV6-1 and TRBJ2-3, with TRBD2 identical over 13 bases. V gave up 1 base and J gave up 4 bases; unmatched junction bases: 5. This CDR3 is 17 amino acids long. Germline-derived CDR1 and CDR2 are MNHNS and SASEGT. CDR3: CASSEDGLAGDPDTQYF. The CDR3 region has the DNA TGTGCCAGCAGTGAAGATGGACTAGCGGGAGACCCAGATACGCAGTATTTT.

The chain joins TRBV7-3 to TRBJ2-7; TRBD2 might be the D (5 bases). Between the trimmed V and J ends, which lost 3 bases and 1 base, there was a span of 7 bases. The CDR3 is 13 amino acids. From germline, CDR1 is SGHTA and CDR2 FQGTGA. The CDR3 DNA reads TGTGCCAGCAGCTTCAGCGGTTCCTACGAGCAGTACTTC. Translation gives CASSFSGSYEQYF.

The rearrangement links TRBV12-3 or TRBV12-4 to TRBJ1-2; unclear D gene. Trimming took 3 bases from V and 8 from J, leaving 10 bases between them. The CDR3 consists of 12 residues. CDR3: CASSFVPGGYTF. CDR3 sequence (DNA): TGTGCCAGCAGTTTTGTTCCGGGGGGCTACACCTTC.

As regards this clone: The same CDR3 also results from other DNA sequences found in this sample. The chain combines TRBV30 with TRBJ1-5; a possible D gene is TRBD1 (6 bases). Trimming cost V 0 bases and J 1 base, with 7 bases left between them. This CDR3 has 14 residues. Germline V gene lookup returns CDR1 GTSNPN and CDR2 SVGIG (reference sequence). In nucleotides, the CDR3 is TGTGCCTGGAGTGTACAGGGAAGCAATCAGCCCCAGCATTTT. Protein product: CAWSVQGSNQPQHF.

The J gene is TRBJ1-3, the V gene TRBV4-1; TRBD1 aligns across 11 bases. The length of the CDR3 is 20 residues. The J segment lost 0 bases and the V segment lost 1 base, leaving 11 bases of the junction unmatched. Germline CDR1 is MGHRA and CDR2 is YSYEKL. CDR3 sequence reads: CASSQAPAGTGGLSGNTIYF. CDR3 nucleotides: TGCGCCAGCAGCCAAGCACCGGCGGGGACAGGGGGACTCTCTGGAAACACCATATATTTT.

The rearrangement uses TRBV27 and TRBJ1-2, with 11 bases matching TRBD1. This CDR3 has 16 amino acids. Per germline, CDR1 MNHEY and CDR2 SMNVEV (reference sequence). V was clipped by 6 bases and J by 5 bases; unmatched bases: 11. The CDR3 DNA reads TGTGCCAGCAGACCAACCGGGACAGGGGGTTTGTATGGCTACACCTTC. This sequence encodes CASRPTGTGGLYGYTF.

The chain has TRBV11-2 and TRBJ2-2; possible D gene TRBD2, 7 bases. This CDR3 has 16 amino acids. Germline V CDR1 and CDR2: SGHAT, FQNNGV. Trimming shortened V by 7 bases and J by 1 base, and 16 bases separated the two germline ends. The CDR3 sequence is CASNDNGGRNTGELFF. In DNA, the CDR3 is TGTGCCAGCAACGACAACGGGGGGCGGAACACCGGGGAGCTGTTTTTT.

This clone was seen just once. This chain joins TRBV19 and TRBJ2-2; 10 nucleotides agree with TRBD1. Germline loops: CDR1 LNHDA, CDR2 SQIVND (reference sequence). There are 16 residues in the CDR3. V dropped 3 bases and J dropped 2; count of bases not matched to a gene: 3. In DNA form, the CDR3 reads TGTGCCAGTAGTATCGGGACAGGGGATAACACCGGGGAGCTGTTTTTT. As protein: CASSIGTGDNTGELFF.

The chain joins TRBV7-8 to TRBJ2-7; D is perhaps TRBD1 (5 bases). This CDR3 spans 15 amino acids. Germline V gives CDR1 SGHVS, CDR2 FQNEAQ. The V gene lost 0 bases and the J gene lost 3 bases, with 12 bases spanning the gap. The CDR3 DNA is TGTGCCAGCAGCTTAGCTCTGGGGCCCGGCTACGAGCAGTACTTC. Protein sequence: CASSLALGPGYEQYF. The full variable domain, its missing parts supplied by reference TRBV7-8 and TRBJ2-7, is GAGVSQSPRYKVAKRGQDVALRCDPISGHVSLFWYQQALGQGPEFLTYFQNEAQLDKSGLPSDRFFAERPEGSVSTLKIQRTQQEDSAVYLCASSLALGPGYEQYFGPGTRLTVT.

The CDR3 DNA follows: TGCAGTGCTAGTTACAGTCTAAACACTGAAGCTTTCTTT. Amino acids: CSASYSLNTEAFF. The chain couples TRBV20-1 to TRBJ1-1; D remains ambiguous. Per germline, CDR1 DFQATT and CDR2 SNEGSKA (reference sequence). V was shortened by 3 bases and J by 2 bases, with 10 bases between the two germline ends. CDR3 size: 13 residues.

The chain is built from TRBV19 and TRBJ2-7; D may be TRBD1 (5 bases). Germline CDR1 LNHDA, CDR2 SQIVND (reference sequence). V dropped 5 bases and J dropped 1 base, with 12 bases sitting between them. This CDR3 is built from 14 residues. CDR3 nucleotide sequence: TGTGCCAGTAGTCCCAGACAGTCATCCTACGAGCAGTACTTC. It codes for CASSPRQSSYEQYF.

The V gene is TRBV30, the J gene TRBJ2-7; tentatively, D is TRBD1 (6 bases). There are 12 residues in the CDR3. Per germline, CDR1 GTSNPN and CDR2 SVGIG (reference sequence). The V end lost 6 bases, the J end lost 4 bases, and 13 bases lay between the germline ends. CDR3 DNA sequence: TGTGCCTGCCTACAGGGTTCGTACGAGCAGTACTTC. This translates into CACLQGSYEQYF.

The chain is built from TRBV24-1 and TRBJ2-5; 7 bases match TRBD1. The J segment lost 5 bases and the V segment lost 0 bases, leaving 5 bases of the junction unmatched. In germline, CDR1 is KGHDR, CDR2 SFDVKD. The CDR3 is made up of 15 amino acids. In DNA, the CDR3 is TGTGCCACCAGTGATTTGCTTGGGACAGAGGAGACCCAGTACTTC. Translating gives CATSDLLGTEETQYF.

V usage is TRBV19 and J usage is TRBJ2-2, with TRBD1 identical over 7 bases. V dropped 3 bases and J dropped 0; count of bases not matched to a gene: 1. Germline values: CDR1 LNHDA, CDR2 SQIVND (reference sequence). The CDR3 contains 15 residues. CDR3 in DNA: TGTGCCAGTAGTATTGGACAGGCGAACACCGGGGAGCTGTTTTTT. Encoded protein: CASSIGQANTGELFF.

The rearrangement joins TRBV5-4 to TRBJ1-1; TRBD1 agrees at 11 bases. The CDR3 is 15 amino acids. CDR1 and CDR2 from the germline V gene are SGHNT and YYREEE (reference sequence). The V segment lost 4 bases and the J segment 7 bases; nucleotides outside the gene matches: 9. The DNA of the CDR3 is TGTGCCAGCAGCGCACCGGGACAGGGGGTGGATGAAGCTTTCTTT. Protein sequence: CASSAPGQGVDEAFF.

This sequence joins TRBV7-7 and TRBJ1-5, with D hard to call. Germline V gene sequence: CDR1 SSHAT, CDR2 FNYEAQ (reference sequence). The CDR3 runs to 12 residues. V lost 8 bases and J 11 bases, leaving 16 bases between the germline ends. The CDR3 DNA reads as TGTGCCAGCCGGGGAGGGCCTAGGGCCCAGCATTTT. The encoded protein is CASRGGPRAQHF.

The gene calls are TRBV2 and TRBJ1-2; D call uncertain. V was shortened by 10 bases and J by 4 bases, with 16 bases between the two germline ends. This CDR3 region has 13 residues. Germline V gene lookup returns CDR1 SNHLY and CDR2 FYNNEI. The chain's CDR3 is CATSGGPSYGYTF. The DNA of the CDR3 is TGTGCCACCTCGGGAGGGCCTTCCTATGGCTACACCTTC.

This sequence joins TRBV7-3 and TRBJ2-7; 12 bases fit TRBD1. Per the germline V gene, CDR1 is SGHTA and CDR2 is FQGTGA. Trimming cost V 2 bases and J 0 bases; bases outside gene matches: 5. The CDR3 runs 17 residues. The DNA of the CDR3 is TGTGCCAGCAGCTTAGGGACAGGGGGCTGGAACTCCTACGAGCAGTACTTC. Translated: CASSLGTGGWNSYEQYF.

The J gene is TRBJ2-2, the V gene TRBV5-4, with 11 bases aligning to TRBD2. This CDR3 spans 16 amino acids. Germline V gene sequence: CDR1 SGHNT, CDR2 YYREEE (reference sequence). The ends lost 4 bases at V and 4 bases at J; junction bases unmatched: 6. CDR3 nucleotides: TGTGCCAGCAGCCAGGACGGACTAGCGGGCACCGGGGAGCTGTTTTTT. The encoded protein is CASSQDGLAGTGELFF.

The V gene is TRBV19, the J gene TRBJ2-1; D is undetermined. Germline V gives CDR1 LNHDA, CDR2 SQIVND (reference sequence). This CDR3 is built from 11 residues. V was clipped by 5 bases and J by 7 bases, with 6 bases between them. CDR3 sequence (DNA): TGTGCCAGTAGTTCCGGGAATGAGCAGTTCTTC. Protein: CASSSGNEQFF.

The genes are TRBV28 and TRBJ1-2; no firm D call. This CDR3 spans 12 amino acids. V lost 4 bases and J 4 bases, leaving 7 bases between the germline ends. Germline V gene data show CDR1 as MDHEN and CDR2 as SYDVKM. The CDR3 sequence is CASSSRTYGYTF. The CDR3 nucleotides are TGTGCCAGCAGTTCCAGAACCTATGGCTACACCTTC.

CDR3 nucleotides: TGTGCCAGCAGCTCCCGGGACAGGGGTAACACCGGGGAGCTGTTTTTT. Encoded protein: CASSSRDRGNTGELFF. The chain has TRBV7-9 and TRBJ2-2; TRBD1 matches 10 bases. Germline V gene lookup returns CDR1 SEHNR and CDR2 FQNEAQ (reference sequence). Trimming cost V 4 bases and J 2 bases; bases outside gene matches: 4. CDR3 length equals 16 residues.

This chain connects TRBV21-1 to TRBJ2-1; TRBD2, the table's D call, lacks a check against the DNA. TRBV21-1 represents a pseudogene. The CDR3 length is 19 residues. The DNA for the CDR3 is TGTGCCAGCAGTACAAAAGAGGGTGGGGCGGGAGCTAGAGACAATGAGCAGTTCTTC. It translates to CASSTKEGGAGARDNEQFF.

The sample holds a few counts of this clone. The chain uses TRBV4-2 and TRBJ2-5; D is perhaps TRBD2 (5 bases). The CDR3 has 14 amino acids. Germline V gene sequence: CDR1 LGHNA, CDR2 YNFKEQ. Trimming took off 0 bases at V and 9 bases at J, with 14 bases between the two ends. As DNA, the CDR3 is TGTGCCAGCAGCCAAGACAACTCCCACGGGGCCCAGTACTTC. Encoded protein: CASSQDNSHGAQYF.

In nucleotides, the CDR3 is TGCGCCAGCAGCTTGGAACTACTAGCGGGCGGGAATGAGCAGTTCTTC. It yields the protein CASSLELLAGGNEQFF. The J gene is TRBJ2-1, the V gene TRBV5-1; the match to TRBD2 covers 9 bases. The V gene's germline CDR1 is SGHRS and CDR2 YFSETQ. V lost 0 bases and J lost 7; bases outside the gene matches: 8. The CDR3 has 16 residues.

This chain connects TRBV5-1 to TRBJ2-7, with TRBD1 identical over 8 bases. The CDR3 loop spans 14 amino acids. Germline V gene sequence: CDR1 SGHRS, CDR2 YFSETQ. The J segment lost 4 bases and the V segment lost 2 bases, leaving 5 bases of the junction unmatched. The CDR3 nucleotides read TGCGCCAGCAGCTTCGGACAGGGTGGGTACGAGCAGTACTTC. Encoded protein: CASSFGQGGYEQYF.